This passage covers 32 T cell receptor beta chains from one sample sequenced in a study of blood T cell repertoires in COVID-19. TCRdb's table, derived via immunoSEQ multiplex PCR, lists solely in-frame clones and lacks some. The sample carries 390,000 or so clones, approximately 87% recorded once. Sequencing was performed on PBMCs or T cells enriched from blood (not recorded which). The receptors stem from a woman aged 45-65 years who had recovered from COVID-19.

On this clone itself: The sample holds other DNA sequences that translate to the same CDR3. V and J are TRBV9 and TRBJ2-1, with 7 bases identical to TRBD2. The length of the CDR3 is 16 residues. Germline CDR1 reads SGDLS; CDR2 reads YYNGEE. V trimming: 0 bases; J trimming: 0 bases; junction bases outside the gene matches: 3. In nucleotides, the CDR3 is TGTGCCAGCAGCGTAGGTGGGGGGGGCTCCTACAATGAGCAGTTCTTC. Translated, it gives CASSVGGGGSYNEQFF.

This clone was counted a single time. The rearrangement links TRBV27 to TRBJ2-2; TRBD2 agrees at 10 bases. The trim removed 7 bases at V and 6 bases at J, leaving 8 bases unmatched. CDR3 length: 15 amino acids. The germline V gene encodes CDR1 MNHEY and CDR2 SMNVEV (reference sequence). CDR3 in amino acids: CASKSLAGESGELFF. CDR3 sequence (DNA): TGTGCCAGCAAGTCCCTAGCGGGGGAGTCCGGGGAGCTGTTTTTT.

V and J are TRBV3-1 (or the pseudogene TRBV3-2) and TRBJ2-3; 10 bases match TRBD2. The CDR3 sequence is 16 residues long. Losses at the gene ends were 2 bases for V and 1 base for J; bases not matched to a gene: 3. Looked up from germline, CDR1 is LGHDT and CDR2 is YNNKEL (reference sequence). The DNA for the CDR3 is TGTGCCAGCAGCCAATTGAGCGGGGGGGGCACAGATACGCAGTATTTT. Protein product: CASSQLSGGGTDTQYF.

The gene calls are TRBV7-6 and TRBJ1-5; 8 positions match TRBD1. With V trimmed by 5 bases and J by 6 bases, 6 bases remained unmatched. The V gene's germline CDR1 is SGHVS and CDR2 FNYEAQ. This CDR3 is 14 amino acids long. The CDR3 bases are TGTGCCAGCAGCCCTGGACAGGGAGGTCAGCCCCAGCATTTT. Amino acids: CASSPGQGGQPQHF. The full variable domain, its missing parts supplied by reference TRBV7-6 and TRBJ1-5, is GAGVSQSPRYKVTKRGQDVALRCDPISGHVSLYWYRQALGQGPEFLTYFNYEAQQDKSGLPNDRFSAERPEGSISTLTIQRTEQRDSAMYRCASSPGQGGQPQHFGDGTRLSIL.

The V gene is TRBV28, the J gene TRBJ1-1, with a tentative D call TRBD1 (5 bases). Trimming left V 3 bases short and J 0 bases short, with 14 bases between. The germline V gene encodes CDR1 MDHEN and CDR2 SYDVKM. The CDR3 totals 16 residues. Here the CDR3 DNA reads TGTGCCAGCAGTTTGGCCCGTGCAGGGCTGAACACTGAAGCTTTCTTT. Its translation: CASSLARAGLNTEAFF. Using reference TRBV28 and TRBJ1-1 for the parts outside the CDR3, the full variable domain is DVKVTQSSRYLVKRTGEKVFLECVQDMDHENMFWYRQDPGLGLRLIYFSYDVKMKEKGDIPEGYSVSREKKERFSLILESASTNQTSMYLCASSLARAGLNTEAFFGQGTRLTVV.

This clone has only a few counts. The chain recombines TRBV14 with TRBJ1-4, with D possibly being TRBD1 (6 bases). V was clipped by 4 bases and J by 4 bases, with 10 bases between them. This CDR3 has 14 residues. The germline gives CDR1 SGHDN, CDR2 FVKESK. CDR3 region: CASSPGQINEKLFF. The CDR3, as DNA: TGTGCCAGCAGCCCTGGACAGATTAATGAAAAACTGTTTTTT.

V gene TRBV7-9 combines with J gene TRBJ1-5; no reliable D call. V lost 4 bases, J lost 0 bases, and 7 bases lay in between. The germline V gene encodes CDR1 SEHNR and CDR2 FQNEAQ (reference sequence). The CDR3 spans 14 residues. The CDR3 sequence: CASSYSNSNQPQHF. CDR3 nucleotide sequence: TGTGCCAGCAGCTACAGTAATAGCAATCAGCCCCAGCATTTT.

V is TRBV28 and J is TRBJ2-1, with 8 bases that match TRBD1. Per the germline V gene, CDR1 is MDHEN and CDR2 is SYDVKM. V trimming: 10 bases; J trimming: 6 bases; junction bases outside the gene matches: 8. CDR3 length equals 13 residues. The chain's CDR3 is CATRDRSGNEQFF. The CDR3 DNA sequence: TGTGCCACCCGGGACAGGTCGGGCAATGAGCAGTTCTTC.

J is TRBJ2-3 and V is TRBV9; D may be TRBD2 (6 bases). Germline assignment: CDR1 SGDLS and CDR2 YYNGEE. Trimming shortened V by 3 bases and J by 5 bases, and 13 bases separated the two germline ends. There are 14 residues in the CDR3. This CDR3 is CASSAHSREDTQYF. The CDR3 DNA is TGTGCCAGCAGCGCTCACTCGCGGGAAGATACGCAGTATTTT.

V is TRBV6-2 or TRBV6-3 and J is TRBJ1-4; possible D gene TRBD1, 6 bases. V lost 6 bases to trimming and J lost 3 bases, with 14 bases between them. Germline lookup yields CDR1 MNHEY and CDR2 SVGEGT. The CDR3 extends over 15 amino acids. The CDR3 here is CASSTTGRANEKLFF. In DNA, the CDR3 is TGTGCCAGCAGCACAACAGGGAGAGCTAATGAAAAACTGTTTTTT.

The rearrangement uses TRBV9 and TRBJ1-2; D possibly corresponds to TRBD1 (5 bases). Germline-derived CDR1 and CDR2 are SGDLS and YYNGEE. The CDR3 spans 16 residues. The V gene lost 0 bases and the J gene lost 6 bases, with 18 bases spanning the gap. The CDR3 reads CASSVGGGTFVDGYTF. CDR3 sequence (DNA): TGTGCCAGCAGCGTAGGGGGAGGGACGTTCGTGGATGGCTACACCTTC.

This sequence joins TRBV7-2 and TRBJ1-1, with TRBD1 matching 7 bases. V lost 3 bases and J lost 10; bases outside the gene matches: 8. The CDR3 has 13 residues. CDR1 SGHTA and CDR2 FQGNSA come from the germline V gene. The CDR3 spells CASSFDSAGGAFF. Here the CDR3 DNA reads TGTGCCAGCAGCTTTGACTCCGCAGGGGGAGCTTTCTTT.

The chain is built from TRBV5-1 and TRBJ2-3; D call uncertain. V was pared by 5 bases and J by 2 bases, with 12 bases between. This CDR3 has 14 amino acids. Germline V CDR1 and CDR2: SGHRS, YFSETQ. CDR3 loop: CASSAALFTDTQYF. Here the CDR3 DNA reads TGCGCCAGCAGTGCGGCGCTGTTCACAGATACGCAGTATTTT.

This clone is a singleton in its sample. J is TRBJ2-2 and V is TRBV7-9; D unclear. The CDR3 has 13 amino acids. V shed 0 bases and J shed 6 bases, with 5 bases lying between them. Germline V gene lookup returns CDR1 SEHNR and CDR2 FQNEAQ (reference sequence). DNA of the CDR3: TGTGCCAGCAGCTTAGCCCCCTCCGGGGAGCTGTTTTTT. This sequence encodes CASSLAPSGELFF.

The count of this clone is one. The V gene is TRBV23-1, the J gene TRBJ1-2; 9 bases fit TRBD1. TRBV23-1 is placed among ORFs of uncertain function. The length of the CDR3 is 16 residues. V trimming: 6 bases; J trimming: 2 bases; junction bases outside the gene matches: 10. Here the CDR3 DNA reads TGCGCCAGCAGGGTAAGAGACGGGACAGGGAACTATGGCTACACCTTC. Encoded protein: CASRVRDGTGNYGYTF.

This clone has only a few counts. This sequence joins TRBV4-2 and TRBJ2-7; 11 bases line up with TRBD2. From germline, CDR1 is LGHNA and CDR2 YNFKEQ. The junction had 16 bases not matched to a gene; V was cut back by 4 bases and J by 2 bases. The CDR3 has 19 amino acids. The CDR3 loop is CASSRSAGASGGSAYEQYF. DNA of the CDR3: TGTGCCAGCAGCCGCAGTGCCGGGGCTAGCGGGGGGTCTGCCTACGAGCAGTACTTC.

V gene TRBV7-2 combines with J gene TRBJ1-5; 10 bases align to TRBD1. The germline gives CDR1 SGHTA, CDR2 FQGNSA. J gave up 0 bases and V 5 bases, and 13 bases lay outside the gene matches. There are 19 residues in the CDR3. The CDR3 here is CASSNRPTGGGYSNQPQHF. The DNA of the CDR3 is TGTGCCAGCAGCAACCGACCGACAGGGGGCGGTTATAGCAATCAGCCCCAGCATTTT.

A few counts support this clone. This chain uses TRBV4-1 with TRBJ2-2; 7 bases fit TRBD1. The V gene end was trimmed by 3 bases and the J gene end by 2 bases; junction bases not matched to a gene: 6. The CDR3 is 16 residues long. Germline values: CDR1 MGHRA, CDR2 YSYEKL. CDR3 bases: TGCGCCAGCAGCCACCCGGGACAGAGTAACACCGGGGAGCTGTTTTTT. This gives the protein CASSHPGQSNTGELFF.

The rearrangement links TRBV6-5 to TRBJ1-3, with D unclear. The V gene lost 6 bases and the J gene lost 3 bases, with 15 bases spanning the gap. The germline gives CDR1 MNHEY, CDR2 SVGAGI. CDR3 size: 15 residues. CDR3 in DNA: TGTGCCAGCAGGGGTGGAGGTTCGTTTGGAAACACCATATATTTT. Amino acid sequence: CASRGGGSFGNTIYF.

V and J are TRBV20-1 and TRBJ2-1, with D tentatively TRBD2 (6 bases). Trimming shortened V by 3 bases and J by 7 bases, and 13 bases separated the two germline ends. This CDR3 is built from 13 residues. Germline V gene sequence: CDR1 DFQATT, CDR2 SNEGSKA (reference sequence). The chain's CDR3 is CSASRGAGNEQFF. CDR3 in DNA: TGCAGTGCTAGTCGAGGGGCGGGAAATGAGCAGTTCTTC.

CDR3 loop: CASSLGQSSSYNSPLHF. The CDR3 bases are TGTGCCAGCAGTCTTGGACAGTCTAGCTCCTATAATTCACCCCTCCACTTT. V and J are TRBV28 and TRBJ1-6, with a possible D match to TRBD1 (6 bases). The CDR3 is 17 residues long. Germline V gene lookup returns CDR1 MDHEN and CDR2 SYDVKM. V was pared by 5 bases and J by 0 bases, with 14 bases between.

CDR3 DNA: TGTGCCAGCAGTGAAGTACAGGGGAGTGAAAAACTGTTTTTT. Its protein is CASSEVQGSEKLFF. The gene calls are TRBV2 and TRBJ1-4, with TRBD1 matching over 7 bases. CDR1 is SNHLY and CDR2 is FYNNEI in the germline V gene. The CDR3 has 14 amino acids. After removal of 1 base from V and 7 bases from J, the junction contained 3 bases not matched to a gene. The entire variable domain, with the rest obtained from reference TRBV2 and TRBJ1-4, is as follows: EPEVTQTPSHQVTQMGQEVILRCVPISNHLYFYWYRQILGQKVEFLVSFYNNEISEKSEIFDDQFSVERPDGSNFTLKIRSTKLEDSAMYFCASSEVQGSEKLFFGSGTQLSVL.

The chain carries TRBV3-1 (or the pseudogene TRBV3-2) and TRBJ2-1; 7 nucleotides match TRBD2. V lost 0 bases to trimming and J lost 5 bases; unmatched junction nucleotides: 25. There are 22 residues in the CDR3. Germline CDR1 reads LGHDT; CDR2 reads YNNKEL (reference sequence). As DNA, the CDR3 is TGTGCCAGCAGCCAAGAGGTGTTGGGGGGGGTTCTGCGAACAACAGATAACAATGAGCAGTTCTTC. Amino acids: CASSQEVLGGVLRTTDNNEQFF.

The genes are TRBV9 and TRBJ1-2; D may be TRBD1 (5 bases). Germline V lookup: CDR1 SGDLS, CDR2 YYNGEE. This CDR3 region has 15 residues. V lost 0 bases and J 5 bases, leaving 14 bases between the germline ends. The CDR3 region is CASSVGATGGYGYTF. For the CDR3, the DNA is TGTGCCAGCAGCGTAGGGGCGACTGGGGGGTATGGCTACACCTTC.

The V and J genes are TRBV5-1 and TRBJ2-1; the match to TRBD2 covers 8 bases. Germline CDR1 is SGHRS and CDR2 is YFSETQ. J lost 0 bases, V lost 0 bases, and 5 bases had no gene match. The CDR3 contains 17 residues. The CDR3 DNA follows: TGCGCCAGCAGCTTGGCCACGGGGACTAGCTCCTACAATGAGCAGTTCTTC. Amino acid sequence: CASSLATGTSSYNEQFF.

The V and J genes are TRBV11-3 and TRBJ2-6, with D maybe TRBD2 (5 bases). CDR1 SGHNT and CDR2 YENEEA come from the germline V gene. This CDR3 has 17 amino acids. The V gene lost 3 bases and the J gene lost 0 bases, with 12 bases spanning the gap. The CDR3 loop is CASSLTWTRSGANVLTF. The CDR3 nucleotides read TGTGCCAGCAGCTTGACATGGACTCGCTCTGGGGCCAACGTCCTGACTTTC.

The chain uses TRBV9 and TRBJ2-5; D call uncertain. The length of the CDR3 is 13 residues. Germline CDR1 is SGDLS and CDR2 is YYNGEE. Trimming cost V 3 bases and J 5 bases, with 11 bases left between them. The CDR3 region has the DNA TGTGCCAGCAGCGCCTTACAATGGGAGACCCAGTACTTC. It codes for CASSALQWETQYF.

This clone was seen a single time. V gene TRBV6-4 combines with J gene TRBJ2-1; 13 positions agree with TRBD2. J lost 5 bases, V lost 4 bases, and 5 bases had no gene match. CDR1 and CDR2 from the germline V gene are MRHNA and SNTAGT. The CDR3 is 16 residues long. The CDR3 DNA is TGTGCCAGCAGTGCTCAACTAGCGGGGGGGAACAATGAGCAGTTCTTC. As protein: CASSAQLAGGNNEQFF.

The V and J genes are TRBV18 and TRBJ1-5, with 8 bases matching TRBD1. The CDR3 has 21 residues. Unmatched junction bases numbered 19, after V lost 2 bases and J lost 1 base. The germline gives CDR1 KGHSH, CDR2 LQKENI. In DNA, the CDR3 is TGTGCCAGCTCACCAAAGGGACAGGTGCCGGGGTGGTTATTAAGCAATCAGCCCCAGCATTTT. This translates into CASSPKGQVPGWLLSNQPQHF. Drawing the rest from reference TRBV18 and TRBJ1-5, the complete variable domain is NAGVMQNPRHLVRRRGQEARLRCSPMKGHSHVYWYRQLPEEGLKFMVYLQKENIIDESGMPKERFSAEFPKEGPSILRIQQVVRGDSAAYFCASSPKGQVPGWLLSNQPQHFGDGTRLSIL.

The chain employs TRBV4-1 and TRBJ1-5, with unresolved D. Looked up from germline, CDR1 is MGHRA and CDR2 is YSYEKL. Trimming pared 0 bases from V and 6 bases from J, leaving 9 bases between. The CDR3 extends over 14 amino acids. The CDR3 spells CASSQDMGSQPQHF. The DNA of the CDR3 is TGCGCCAGCAGCCAAGACATGGGGAGTCAGCCCCAGCATTTT.

The V call is TRBV6-5, the J call TRBJ1-5; D is ambiguous. This CDR3 is 14 amino acids long. Per the germline V gene, CDR1 is MNHEY and CDR2 is SVGAGI. V was trimmed by 4 bases and J by 1 base, leaving 8 bases between them. The CDR3 nucleotides read TGTGCCAGCAGTTCTGACAAGAGCAATCAGCCCCAGCATTTT. This encodes CASSSDKSNQPQHF.

The rearrangement uses TRBV7-2 and TRBJ1-2; D is possibly TRBD1 (5 bases). CDR1 SGHTA and CDR2 FQGNSA come from the germline V gene. V was clipped by 6 bases and J by 7 bases, with 15 bases between them. The CDR3 extends over 13 amino acids. Here the CDR3 reads CASRHPDSSGYTF. The CDR3 DNA sequence: TGTGCCAGCAGGCACCCCGACAGCTCTGGCTACACCTTC.